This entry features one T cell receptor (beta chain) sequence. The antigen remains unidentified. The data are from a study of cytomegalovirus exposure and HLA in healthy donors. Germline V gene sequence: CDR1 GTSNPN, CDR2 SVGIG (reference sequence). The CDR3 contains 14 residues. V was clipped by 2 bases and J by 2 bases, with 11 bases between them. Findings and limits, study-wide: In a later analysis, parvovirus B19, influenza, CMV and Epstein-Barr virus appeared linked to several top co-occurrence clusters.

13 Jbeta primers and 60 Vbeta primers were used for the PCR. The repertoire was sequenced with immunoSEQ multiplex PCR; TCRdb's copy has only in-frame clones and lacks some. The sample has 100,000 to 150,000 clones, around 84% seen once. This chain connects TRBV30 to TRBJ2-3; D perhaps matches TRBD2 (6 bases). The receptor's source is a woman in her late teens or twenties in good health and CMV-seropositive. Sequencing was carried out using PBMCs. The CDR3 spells CAWSQGLTTDTQYF. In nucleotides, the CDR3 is TGTGCCTGGAGTCAGGGACTGACCACAGATACGCAGTATTTT.